This TCR beta chain came from a study of CD8+ T cells in alopecia areata. Study results and caveats: Because of a solitary nonresponder, the connection of baseline CD8+ expansion to response stays uncertain.

Only a few counts were recorded for this clone. What it binds is not known. As to treatment: oral pan-JAK inhibitor, 5-10 mg twice daily. Obtained from alopecia areata patients were lesional scalp punch biopsies along with peripheral blood. This CDR3 spans 14 amino acids. Germline CDR1 reads SGHRS; CDR2 reads YFSETQ. Trimming removed 0 bases at V and 2 bases at J, with 9 bases between. RNA, once extracted, was reverse transcribed into cDNA for use as the sequencing template. Produced via immunoSEQ multiplex PCR; TCRdb's table is partial and in-frame only. The sample holds around 200,000 clones, roughly 64% seen once.

The receptor was derived from a human donor with alopecia areata. Sample: CD8+ T cells sorted from blood, taken at week 24, from a patient treated with tofacitinib. This chain joins TRBV5-1 and TRBJ2-7; no clear D. CDR3 region: CASSLDLPTYEQYF. CDR3 coding DNA: TGCGCCAGCAGCTTGGATTTGCCTACCTACGAGCAGTACTTC.